This T cell receptor beta chain was sequenced for a study of CD8+ T cells in alopecia areata. The CDR3 has 14 amino acids. From germline, CDR1 is SGHTA and CDR2 FQGNSA. V lost 1 base and J lost 5; bases outside the gene matches: 0. PBMCs served as the source from which CD4+ and CD8+ T cells were sorted. Whole-study results and caveats: Higher clonality and more expanded CD8+ clones appeared in lesional than normal scalp. Alphabeta T cells residing in normal skin are also sequenced in scalp samples. Clarity of TCR sharing across patients fell short of that in mice, possibly HLA-related.

This clone was counted a single time. Its target is unknown. Investigators isolated RNA and reverse transcribed it into cDNA to act as the sequencing template. This table comes from immunoSEQ multiplex PCR, and its TCRdb copy is limited to in-frame clones, with some not included. The data contain more than 90,000 clones, approximately 60% of them singletons. The specimen sequenced was CD4+ T cells sorted from blood. The TCR was taken from a human donor in good health. The chain joins TRBV7-2 to TRBJ2-2; 8 bases align to TRBD2. This chain's CDR3 is CASSLGGGTGELFF. CDR3 DNA: TGTGCCAGCAGCTTAGGCGGGGGGACCGGGGAGCTGTTTTTT.